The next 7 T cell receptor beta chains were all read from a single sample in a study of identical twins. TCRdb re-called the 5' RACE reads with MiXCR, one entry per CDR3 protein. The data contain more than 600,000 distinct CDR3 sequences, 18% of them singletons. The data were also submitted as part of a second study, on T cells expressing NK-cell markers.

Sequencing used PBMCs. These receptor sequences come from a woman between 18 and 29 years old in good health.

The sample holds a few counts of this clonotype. Written as DNA, the CDR3 is TGTGCCAGCAGTGAGACAGGGGAGGGTGGCTACACCTTC. Translating it yields CASSETGEGGYTF. This chain joins TRBV6-1 and TRBJ1-2; TRBD1 agrees at 8 bases. J was trimmed by 7 bases and V by 3 bases; bases with no gene match: 4. The length of the CDR3 is 13 residues. Germline CDR1 reads MNHNS; CDR2 reads SASEGT.

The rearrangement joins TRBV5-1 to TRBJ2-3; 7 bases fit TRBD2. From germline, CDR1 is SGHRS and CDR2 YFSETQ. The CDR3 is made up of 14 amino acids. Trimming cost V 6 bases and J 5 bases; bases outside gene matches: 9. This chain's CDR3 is CASTIAGLLDTQYF. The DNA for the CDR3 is TGCGCCAGCACCATAGCGGGCCTTTTAGATACGCAGTATTTT.

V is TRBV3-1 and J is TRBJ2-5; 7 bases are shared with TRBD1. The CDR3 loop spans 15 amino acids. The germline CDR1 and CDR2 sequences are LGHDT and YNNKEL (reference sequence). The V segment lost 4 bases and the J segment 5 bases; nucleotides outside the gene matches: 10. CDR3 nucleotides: TGTGCCAGCAGCCCCCGGACAGGTTTTTGGGAGACCCAGTACTTC. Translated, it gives CASSPRTGFWETQYF.

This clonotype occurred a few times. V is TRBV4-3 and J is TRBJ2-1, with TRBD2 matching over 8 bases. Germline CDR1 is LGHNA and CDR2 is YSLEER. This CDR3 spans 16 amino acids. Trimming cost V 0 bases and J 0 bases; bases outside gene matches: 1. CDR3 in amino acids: CASSQELADSYNEQFF. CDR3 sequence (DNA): TGCGCCAGCAGCCAAGAACTAGCGGACTCCTACAATGAGCAGTTCTTC.

Here the CDR3 DNA reads TGTGCCAGCAGCCCCCTTAACGGGGTTCCCCCAGATACGCAGTATTTT. It translates to CASSPLNGVPPDTQYF. The chain recombines TRBV11-3 with TRBJ2-3; D may be TRBD2 (5 bases). This CDR3 spans 16 amino acids. The germline V gene has CDR1 SGHNT and CDR2 YENEEA. The V and J ends lost 5 bases and 4 bases respectively, with 19 bases between them.

CDR3 protein: CASSQAGYGSSRYEQYF. The CDR3 DNA follows: TGTGCCAGCAGCCAAGCAGGCTACGGAAGTTCGAGGTACGAGCAGTACTTC. The gene calls are TRBV4-2 and TRBJ2-7; D not resolved. Trimming shortened V by 1 base and J by 4 bases, and 20 bases separated the two germline ends. The CDR3 is 17 amino acids. CDR1 LGHNA and CDR2 YNFKEQ come from the germline V gene.

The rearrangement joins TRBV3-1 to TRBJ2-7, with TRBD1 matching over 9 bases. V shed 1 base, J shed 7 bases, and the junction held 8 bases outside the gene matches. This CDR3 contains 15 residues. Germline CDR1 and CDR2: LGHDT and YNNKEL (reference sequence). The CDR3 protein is CASSQAGQGPREQYF. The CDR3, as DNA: TGTGCCAGCAGCCAAGCGGGACAGGGACCTCGGGAGCAGTACTTC.